This T cell receptor (beta chain) was identified in a study of CD8 T cells in Susac syndrome. When the RNA was reverse transcribed, random hexamers were used with an input of about 0.5 to 1 ug. Across 54 Vbeta and 13 Jbeta, immunoSEQ multiplex PCR amplified TCR beta CDR3. Each CDR3 protein is one row after TCRdb ran MiXCR on the immunoSEQ multiplex PCR reads. The repertoire holds 200,000 to 300,000 distinct CDR3 sequences, 90% to 95% seen once, with about 0.071% in the top ten. V was clipped by 0 bases and J by 4 bases, with 18 bases between them. CDR3 size: 17 residues. Germline V gives CDR1 SGHTA, CDR2 FQGNSA.

The sample taken for sequencing was CD4+ T cells from PBMCs. The TCR originated in a human donor with multiple sclerosis. This chain joins TRBV7-2 and TRBJ1-2, with TRBD1 as a possible D gene (6 bases). The CDR3 loop is CASSLAVTAGELYGYTF. In DNA form, the CDR3 reads TGTGCCAGCAGCTTAGCCGTGACCGCAGGGGAACTCTATGGCTACACCTTC.